This TCR beta chain was retrieved from a study of cytomegalovirus exposure and HLA in healthy donors. V shed 4 bases and J shed 4 bases, with 16 bases lying between them. CDR1 is LNHDA, CDR2 SQIVND, per germline (reference sequence). This CDR3 has 15 residues. Amplification used 60 Vbeta primers and 13 Jbeta primers. The protocol was immunoSEQ multiplex PCR, while the TCRdb copy is restricted to in-frame clones and leaves out a portion. The sample gives under 75,000 clones, almost 70% of which show up once; around a sixth is in the top ten. This chain uses TRBV19 with TRBJ1-1; D may be TRBD1 (6 bases). The receptor's source is a middle-aged man in good health and CMV-seropositive. The source material was PBMCs. DNA of the CDR3: TGTGCCAGTAGTACAGGGGTAGAGGGGTCCACTGAAGCTTTCTTT. Translation gives CASSTGVEGSTEAFF.